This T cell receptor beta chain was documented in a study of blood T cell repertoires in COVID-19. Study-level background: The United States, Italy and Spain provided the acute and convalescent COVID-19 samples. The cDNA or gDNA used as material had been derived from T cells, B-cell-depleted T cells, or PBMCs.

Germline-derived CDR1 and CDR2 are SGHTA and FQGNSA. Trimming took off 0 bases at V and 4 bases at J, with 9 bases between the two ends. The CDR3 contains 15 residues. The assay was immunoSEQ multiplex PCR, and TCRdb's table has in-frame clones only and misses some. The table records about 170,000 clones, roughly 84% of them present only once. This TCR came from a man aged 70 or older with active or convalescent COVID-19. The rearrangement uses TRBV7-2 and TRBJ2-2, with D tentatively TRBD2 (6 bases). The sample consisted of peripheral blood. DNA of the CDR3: TGTGCCAGCAGCTTAGCTCGGGGGACCACCGGGGAGCTGTTTTTT. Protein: CASSLARGTTGELFF. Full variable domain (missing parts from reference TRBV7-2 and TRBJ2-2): GAGVSQSPSNKVTEKGKDVELRCDPISGHTALYWYRQSLGQGLEFLIYFQGNSAPDKSGLPSDRFSAERTGGSVSTLTIQRTQQEDSAVYLCASSLARGTTGELFFGEGSRLTVL.